These 32 T cell receptor beta chains came from one sample sequenced in a study of blood T cell repertoires in COVID-19. Sequenced by immunoSEQ multiplex PCR; TCRdb stores in-frame clones only, minus some. Here the sample spans 85,000 to 100,000 clones, roughly 90% being singletons. Sequences were obtained from peripheral blood. All receptors derive from a man aged 55 to 69 with acute or convalescent COVID-19.

V gene TRBV30 combines with J gene TRBJ2-3, with 7 bases fitting TRBD2. The germline gives CDR1 GTSNPN, CDR2 SVGIG (reference sequence). With 5 bases clipped from V and 4 bases from J, the junction kept 12 bases outside the gene matches. CDR3 length: 15 residues. The CDR3 protein is CAWGLLGGMADTQYF. DNA of the CDR3: TGTGCCTGGGGACTTCTCGGGGGGATGGCAGATACGCAGTATTTT.

The CDR3 spells CASSQVEGDYEQYF. The CDR3 region has the DNA TGCGCCAGCAGCCAAGTCGAAGGGGACTACGAGCAGTACTTC. V usage is TRBV4-1 and J usage is TRBJ2-7; possible D gene TRBD1, 5 bases. V was pared by 1 base and J by 3 bases, with 10 bases between. The CDR3 extends over 14 amino acids. Germline loops: CDR1 MGHRA, CDR2 YSYEKL.

The chain has TRBV5-1 and TRBJ2-7, with TRBD2 identical over 13 bases. CDR3 length equals 14 residues. Germline-derived CDR1 and CDR2 are SGHRS and YFSETQ. Germline trimming cut 4 bases from V and 4 bases from J; bases unmatched to any gene: 2. CDR3 protein: CASSTSGREYEQYF. Here the CDR3 DNA reads TGCGCCAGCAGCACTAGCGGGAGGGAGTACGAGCAGTACTTC.

V is TRBV5-1 and J is TRBJ1-1, with 9 positions matching TRBD1. CDR3 length: 15 amino acids. CDR1 and CDR2 (germline): SGHRS, YFSETQ. V shed 2 bases, J shed 4 bases, and the junction held 6 bases outside the gene matches. The CDR3 DNA reads as TGCGCCAGCAGCTTCCTGACAGGGGGTGGCACTGAAGCTTTCTTT. It yields the protein CASSFLTGGGTEAFF.

The CDR3 loop is CASSSRQGNTEAFF. In DNA form, the CDR3 reads TGCGCCAGCAGCAGCCGACAGGGTAACACTGAAGCTTTCTTT. The rearrangement uses TRBV4-1 and TRBJ1-1, with 7 positions matching TRBD1. V dropped 5 bases and J dropped 2; count of bases not matched to a gene: 5. This CDR3 is 14 amino acids long. From germline, CDR1 is MGHRA and CDR2 YSYEKL.

This clone was seen just once. The chain employs TRBV11-3 and TRBJ1-6; D unresolved. Trimming took 4 bases from V and 5 from J, leaving 15 bases between them. The CDR3 is 16 amino acids. In germline, CDR1 is SGHNT, CDR2 YENEEA. The CDR3 bases are TGTGCCAGCAGCTCAGGAGGTGGTGCTGATAATTCACCCCTCCACTTT. Amino acids: CASSSGGGADNSPLHF.

In regard to this clone: A junction boundary mismatches the germline segment, possibly from a read error. The chain combines TRBV6-2 or TRBV6-3 with TRBJ1-5, with 7 bases identical to TRBD1. Germline values: CDR1 MNHEY, CDR2 SVGEGT. The CDR3 extends over 20 amino acids. For the CDR3, the DNA is TGTGCCAGCAGTCACTCGGGTACGGGACAGCGGAGGGGTTACAATCAGCCCCAGCATTTT. This translates into CASSHSGTGQRRGYNQPQHF.

This clone was found once. This chain uses TRBV5-6 with TRBJ2-7; TRBD2 agrees at 13 bases. CDR3 size: 18 residues. Germline V gives CDR1 SGHDT, CDR2 YYEEEE. J gave up 4 bases and V 2 bases, and 12 bases lay outside the gene matches. CDR3 sequence (DNA): TGTGCCAGCAGCTTTAGGGCAGGACTAGCGGGGGACTTTTACGAGCAGTACTTC. Residues: CASSFRAGLAGDFYEQYF.

The rearrangement uses TRBV5-1 and TRBJ2-3; 9 bases are shared with TRBD1. The germline V gene has CDR1 SGHRS and CDR2 YFSETQ. This CDR3 comprises 14 residues. The J segment lost 1 base and the V segment lost 5 bases, leaving 2 bases of the junction unmatched. The CDR3 reads CASRTGGRTDTQYF. The DNA for the CDR3 is TGCGCCAGCAGGACAGGGGGACGCACAGATACGCAGTATTTT.

This chain connects TRBV11-3 to TRBJ2-5, with 10 bases fitting TRBD1. The V and J ends lost 5 bases and 0 bases, in that order; junction bases with no gene match: 9. Germline loops: CDR1 SGHNT, CDR2 YENEEA. The CDR3 has 17 amino acids. The CDR3 nucleotides read TGTGCCAGCAGCACCGGGACAGGGGACAGATACCAAGAGACCCAGTACTTC. Translated, it gives CASSTGTGDRYQETQYF.

This clone turned up a few times. The chain carries TRBV7-3 and TRBJ1-2; 10 nucleotides agree with TRBD1. This CDR3 has 13 residues. CDR1 is SGHTA and CDR2 is FQGTGA in the germline V gene. Trimming at V came to 5 bases and at J to 8 bases, leaving 5 bases not matched to a gene. The CDR3 nucleotides are TGTGCCAGCAGCCCCGGGACAGGGGAAGGCTACACCTTC. It codes for CASSPGTGEGYTF.

V and J are TRBV9 and TRBJ1-2; 9 positions agree with TRBD1. The germline V gene encodes CDR1 SGDLS and CDR2 YYNGEE. The CDR3 length is 16 residues. The V segment lost 7 bases and the J segment 7 bases; nucleotides outside the gene matches: 17. The CDR3 spells CASLRTGETYVGGYTF. CDR3 DNA: TGTGCCAGCCTGCGGACAGGGGAAACGTACGTAGGTGGCTACACCTTC.

In its sample, this clone was seen once. The V gene is TRBV4-1, the J gene TRBJ1-2; TRBD1 might be the D (5 bases). Looked up from germline, CDR1 is MGHRA and CDR2 is YSYEKL. V was trimmed by 0 bases and J by 0 bases, leaving 8 bases between them. This CDR3 comprises 15 residues. The CDR3, as DNA: TGCGCCAGCAGCCAAGATGGGGGGACTAACTATGGCTACACCTTC. Translation gives CASSQDGGTNYGYTF.

This clone has only a few counts. The chain links TRBV19 to TRBJ1-2; D remains ambiguous. V was cut by 4 bases and J by 8 bases, with 11 bases left in between. The CDR3 is made up of 12 amino acids. Germline values: CDR1 LNHDA, CDR2 SQIVND (reference sequence). CDR3 nucleotide sequence: TGTGCCAGTAGTAGCGTAACGGGAGGCTACACCTTC. It is translated as CASSSVTGGYTF.

The CDR3 DNA is TGTGCCATCAGCTTACTAGCGAACACCGGGGAGCTGTTTTTT. Translating gives CAISLLANTGELFF. The V gene is TRBV10-3, the J gene TRBJ2-2; a possible D gene is TRBD2 (5 bases). The germline CDR1 and CDR2 sequences are ENHRY and SYGVKD. CDR3 length equals 14 residues. The ends were cut back, 6 bases at V and 0 bases at J, with 8 bases in the middle.

V and J are TRBV6-2 or TRBV6-3 and TRBJ1-5, with TRBD1 matching over 12 bases. The CDR3 contains 15 residues. CDR1 MNHEY and CDR2 SVGEGT come from the germline V gene. The V segment lost 6 bases and the J segment 4 bases; nucleotides outside the gene matches: 4. This chain's CDR3 is CASSRDRGRNQPQHF. The DNA for the CDR3 is TGTGCCAGCAGCCGGGACAGGGGGCGGAATCAGCCCCAGCATTTT.

The J gene is TRBJ1-4, the V gene TRBV6-2 or TRBV6-3, with 10 bases that match TRBD1. V was clipped by 6 bases and J by 5 bases; unmatched bases: 9. Germline V gene data show CDR1 as MNHEY and CDR2 as SVGEGT. The CDR3 is made up of 16 amino acids. The CDR3 spells CASSVTGQGMNEKLFF. For the CDR3, the DNA is TGTGCCAGCAGCGTAACGGGACAGGGGATGAATGAAAAACTGTTTTTT.

This rearrangement joins TRBV15 to TRBJ1-4, with 7 bases fitting TRBD1. The CDR3 loop spans 15 amino acids. Per germline, CDR1 LNHNV and CDR2 YYDKDF (reference sequence). V trimming: 3 bases; J trimming: 3 bases; junction bases outside the gene matches: 4. CDR3 sequence: CATSRGDSSNEKLFF. The CDR3 DNA reads TGTGCCACCAGCAGGGGGGACAGCTCTAATGAAAAACTGTTTTTT.

This clone was seen once. This chain links TRBV6-2 or TRBV6-3 with TRBJ1-2; perhaps TRBD1 as D (6 bases). With 4 bases removed from V and 8 bases from J, the gap between germline ends came to 20 bases. The CDR3 spans 15 residues. The germline gives CDR1 MNHEY, CDR2 SVGEGT. The DNA for the CDR3 is TGTGCCAGCAGTTCGTACGGACAGTATCTGTGGGGCTACACCTTC. Amino acids: CASSSYGQYLWGYTF.

The chain links TRBV5-6 to TRBJ1-2, with 8 bases fitting TRBD1. The CDR3 runs 17 residues. The germline V gene has CDR1 SGHDT and CDR2 YYEEEE. V was clipped by 0 bases and J by 5 bases; unmatched bases: 12. CDR3 nucleotides: TGTGCCAGCAGCTTGGATGCCCGGGACAGGCGGCTTTATGGCTACACCTTC. Its translation: CASSLDARDRRLYGYTF.

The rearrangement uses TRBV27 and TRBJ2-1, with 9 positions matching TRBD2. This CDR3 is built from 16 residues. J gave up 3 bases and V 0 bases, and 3 bases lay outside the gene matches. Germline-derived CDR1 and CDR2 are MNHEY and SMNVEV (reference sequence). CDR3 nucleotide sequence: TGTGCCAGCAGTTTATCGGAACTAGCGGGCTACAATGAGCAGTTCTTC. Translation gives CASSLSELAGYNEQFF.

This rearrangement joins TRBV9 to TRBJ2-3, with 8 bases identical to TRBD1. From germline, CDR1 is SGDLS and CDR2 YYNGEE. Trimming at V came to 4 bases and at J to 2 bases, leaving 9 bases not matched to a gene. This CDR3 has 16 residues. The CDR3 is CASSLRTGWNTDTQYF. The CDR3 bases are TGTGCCAGCAGCCTTCGGACAGGGTGGAACACAGATACGCAGTATTTT.

The rearrangement joins TRBV7-6 to TRBJ2-2; D unresolved. This CDR3 spans 15 amino acids. CDR1 SGHVS and CDR2 FNYEAQ come from the germline V gene. With 3 bases removed from V and 4 bases from J, the gap between germline ends came to 12 bases. The CDR3 here is CASSLSPLATGELFF. In DNA form, the CDR3 reads TGTGCCAGCAGCTTGTCTCCCCTGGCCACCGGGGAGCTGTTTTTT.

The chain employs TRBV3-1 (or the pseudogene TRBV3-2) and TRBJ1-2; 8 bases fit TRBD1. CDR1 is LGHDT and CDR2 is YNNKEL in the germline V gene (reference sequence). This CDR3 has 15 amino acids. V shed 2 bases, J shed 4 bases, and the junction held 6 bases outside the gene matches. CDR3 region: CASSQWGQVTYGYTF. DNA of the CDR3: TGTGCCAGCAGCCAATGGGGACAGGTAACCTATGGCTACACCTTC.

This clone appeared a single time. The chain is built from TRBV27 and TRBJ2-2; D remains ambiguous. CDR1 and CDR2 (germline): MNHEY, SMNVEV (reference sequence). Trimming took 6 bases from V and 5 from J, leaving 7 bases between them. This CDR3 has 12 residues. CDR3 protein: CASSLMTGELFF. CDR3 sequence (DNA): TGTGCCAGCAGCCTAATGACCGGGGAGCTGTTTTTT.

This clone was seen only once. The chain couples TRBV6-1 to TRBJ1-2; perhaps TRBD1 as D (5 bases). The CDR3 is 14 residues long. V was cut by 1 base and J by 8 bases, with 14 bases left in between. Germline loops: CDR1 MNHNS, CDR2 SASEGT. CDR3 loop: CASSEGGLLSGYTF. For the CDR3, the DNA is TGTGCCAGCAGTGAAGGGGGACTTTTGTCGGGCTACACCTTC.

CDR3 nucleotides: TGTGCCAGCAGCCAAGTTACGGGAGTAAGCTACAATGAGCAGTTCTTC. Protein: CASSQVTGVSYNEQFF. V is TRBV4-2 and J is TRBJ2-1; weak D call: TRBD2 (6 bases). In germline, CDR1 is LGHNA, CDR2 YNFKEQ. This CDR3 spans 16 amino acids. Trimming cost V 1 base and J 3 bases, with 13 bases left between them.

The chain couples TRBV7-9 to TRBJ1-4; D perhaps matches TRBD1 (6 bases). Trimming cost V 4 bases and J 8 bases, with 20 bases left between them. The CDR3 is 16 amino acids. Germline values: CDR1 SEHNR, CDR2 FQNEAQ (reference sequence). The CDR3 here is CASSSAKTGTGEKLFF. The CDR3 coding sequence is TGTGCCAGCAGCTCAGCTAAAACAGGGACCGGCGAAAAACTGTTTTTT.

This clone was observed once. The gene calls are TRBV10-1 and TRBJ2-7, with TRBD2 matching 9 bases. The CDR3 is 13 residues long. Germline CDR1 is WNHNN and CDR2 is SYGVQD (reference sequence). The J segment lost 3 bases and the V segment lost 4 bases, leaving 1 base of the junction unmatched. In DNA form, the CDR3 reads TGCGCCAGCAGTGTAGCGGGGGACTACGAGCAGTACTTC. This encodes CASSVAGDYEQYF.

CDR3 sequence reads: CASSIGQGATYGYTF. CDR3 DNA: TGTGCCAGTAGTATCGGACAGGGGGCGACTTATGGCTACACCTTC. The rearrangement links TRBV19 to TRBJ1-2; TRBD1 agrees at 11 bases. Per the germline V gene, CDR1 is LNHDA and CDR2 is SQIVND (reference sequence). J was trimmed by 5 bases and V by 3 bases; bases with no gene match: 5. The CDR3 is 15 residues long.

This CDR3 is CASSYSLNYGYTF. The CDR3 region has the DNA TGTGCCAGCAGTTACTCACTTAACTATGGCTACACCTTC. The V call is TRBV6-5, the J call TRBJ1-2; D is unclear. Looked up from germline, CDR1 is MNHEY and CDR2 is SVGAGI. CDR3 length: 13 amino acids. V was cut by 0 bases and J by 1 base, with 3 bases left in between.

The genes are TRBV29-1 and TRBJ1-6; 7 nucleotides align to TRBD1. V trimming: 6 bases; J trimming: 8 bases; junction bases outside the gene matches: 10. This CDR3 region has 14 residues. From germline, CDR1 is SQVTM and CDR2 ANQGSEA. The CDR3 sequence: CSVATGTADSPLHF. The CDR3 nucleotides read TGCAGCGTCGCTACCGGGACAGCGGATTCACCCCTCCACTTT.